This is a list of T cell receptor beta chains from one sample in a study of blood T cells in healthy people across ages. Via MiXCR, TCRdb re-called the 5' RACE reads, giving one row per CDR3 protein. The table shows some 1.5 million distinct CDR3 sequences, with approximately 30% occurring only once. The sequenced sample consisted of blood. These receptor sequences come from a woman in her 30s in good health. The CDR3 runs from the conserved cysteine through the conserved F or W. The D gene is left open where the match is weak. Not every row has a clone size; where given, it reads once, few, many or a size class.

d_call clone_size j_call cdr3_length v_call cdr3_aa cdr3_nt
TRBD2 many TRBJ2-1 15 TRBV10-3 CAIGREGGPYNEQFF TGTGCCATCGGGCGGGAGGGTGGCCCCTACAATGAGCAGTTCTTC
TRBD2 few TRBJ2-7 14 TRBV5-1 CASSLSGGMYEQYF TGCGCCAGCAGCTTGAGCGGGGGTATGTACGAGCAGTACTTC
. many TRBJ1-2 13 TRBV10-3 CAISEGRAYGYTF TGTGCCATCAGTGAGGGAAGGGCCTATGGCTACACCTTC
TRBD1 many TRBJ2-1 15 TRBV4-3 CASSQDVQGIGEQFF TGCGCCAGCAGCCAAGATGTACAGGGGATTGGTGAGCAGTTCTTC
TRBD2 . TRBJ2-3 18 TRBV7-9 CASSSTSGGNSDSDTQYF TGTGCCAGCAGCTCAACTAGCGGGGGGAACTCGGATTCGGATACGCAGTATTTT
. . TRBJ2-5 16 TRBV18 CASSPPRVGSGETQYF TGTGCCAGCTCACCGCCTAGAGTCGGATCCGGAGAGACCCAGTACTTC
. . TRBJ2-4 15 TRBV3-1 CTSSQEGTGRNIQYF TGTACCAGCAGCCAAGAGGGCACAGGGAGAAACATTCAGTACTTC
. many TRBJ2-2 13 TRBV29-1 CSVDRYGSGELFF TGCAGCGTTGACCGGTATGGGTCCGGGGAGCTGTTTTTT
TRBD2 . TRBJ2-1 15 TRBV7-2 CASSLQRGNEIEQFF TGTGCCAGCAGCCTCCAGCGGGGAAACGAAATAGAGCAGTTCTTC
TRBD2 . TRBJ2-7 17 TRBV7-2 CASSLAGTGGRRYEQYF TGTGCCAGCAGCTTAGCGGGGACGGGGGGGAGGCGGTACGAGCAGTACTTC
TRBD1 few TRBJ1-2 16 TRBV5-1 CASSLAGDRGSDGYTF TGCGCCAGCAGCTTGGCGGGTGACAGGGGATCAGATGGCTACACCTTC
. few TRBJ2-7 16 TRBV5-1 CASRPPGGTASYEQYF TGCGCCAGCAGACCGCCCGGGGGAACAGCCTCCTACGAGCAGTACTTC
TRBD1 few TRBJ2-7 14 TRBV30 CAWRPRDRAYEQYF TGTGCCTGGAGGCCTCGGGACAGGGCCTACGAGCAGTACTTC
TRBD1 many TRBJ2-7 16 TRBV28 CASSLLPGTGDNEQYF TGTGCCAGCAGTTTACTCCCCGGGACAGGGGACAACGAGCAGTACTTC
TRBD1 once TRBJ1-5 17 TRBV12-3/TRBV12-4 CASRSETGGAGSQPQHF TGTGCCAGCAGGTCGGAAACAGGGGGCGCGGGGAGTCAGCCCCAGCATTTT
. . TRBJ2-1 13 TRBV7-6 CASSSPSLTIWFF TGTGCCAGCAGCTCCCCCAGCTTAACGATATGGTTCTTC
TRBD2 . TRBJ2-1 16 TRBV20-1 CSAREGLAGGNNEQFF TGCAGTGCTAGAGAGGGGCTAGCGGGAGGGAATAATGAGCAGTTCTTC
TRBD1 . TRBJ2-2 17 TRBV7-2 CASSPPLGQGNTGERFF TGTGCCAGCAGCCCACCCCTGGGACAGGGGAACACCGGGGAGCGGTTTTTT
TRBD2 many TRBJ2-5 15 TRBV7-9 CASSRGTSGRETQYF TGTGCCAGCAGTCGCGGGACTAGCGGGAGAGAGACCCAGTACTTC
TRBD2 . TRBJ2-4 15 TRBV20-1 CSAPMGGGAKDIQYF TGCAGTGCACCGATGGGGGGGGGAGCCAAAGACATTCAGTACTTC
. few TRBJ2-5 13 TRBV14 CASSQSTWGTQYF TGTGCCAGCAGCCAGTCCACATGGGGGACCCAGTACTTC
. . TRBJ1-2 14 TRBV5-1 CASSLPGPQPGYTF TGCGCCAGCAGTCTTCCGGGCCCACAACCAGGCTACACCTTC
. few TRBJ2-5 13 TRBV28 CASRVWASETQYF TGTGCCTCTAGGGTCTGGGCGTCGGAGACCCAGTACTTC
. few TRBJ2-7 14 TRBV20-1 CSAMGEGATYEQYF TGCAGTGCAATGGGGGAGGGGGCCACCTACGAGCAGTACTTC
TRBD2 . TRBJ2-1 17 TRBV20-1 CSARTVLAGTAYNEQFF TGCAGTGCTAGAACAGTATTAGCGGGAACAGCCTACAATGAGCAGTTCTTC
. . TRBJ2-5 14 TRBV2 CASRAQMYQETQYF TGTGCCAGCAGGGCTCAGATGTACCAAGAGACCCAGTACTTC
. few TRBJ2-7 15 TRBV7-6 CASSLRGGSFYEQYF TGTGCCAGCAGCTTGAGAGGGGGGTCCTTCTACGAGCAGTACTTC
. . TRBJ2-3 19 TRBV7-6 CASSIYLCSVEEGQDTQYF .
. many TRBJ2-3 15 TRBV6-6 CASSYWDLLTDTQYF TGTGCCAGCAGTTACTGGGACCTCCTTACAGATACGCAGTATTTT
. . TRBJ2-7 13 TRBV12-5 CASGISSSYEQYF TGTGCTAGTGGTATCAGCAGCTCCTACGAGCAGTACTTC
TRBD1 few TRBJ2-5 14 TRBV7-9 CASRKDRSGETQYF TGTGCCAGCAGAAAGGACAGGTCGGGGGAGACCCAGTACTTC
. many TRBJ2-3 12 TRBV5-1 CASSLNTDTQYF TGTGCCAGCAGCTTAAACACAGATACGCAGTATTTT
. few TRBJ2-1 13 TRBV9 CASSVGAPNEQFF TGTGCCAGCAGCGTAGGGGCGCCAAATGAGCAGTTCTTC
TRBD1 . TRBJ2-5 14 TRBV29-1 CSILIGQGQETQYF TGCAGCATCTTGATAGGACAGGGGCAAGAGACCCAGTACTTC
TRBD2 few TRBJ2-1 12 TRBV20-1 CSGTSGINEQFF TGCAGTGGGACTAGCGGTATAAATGAGCAGTTCTTC
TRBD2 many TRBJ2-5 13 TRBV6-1 CASRRTSYATQYF TGTGCCAGCAGGCGGACTAGCTACGCGACCCAGTACTTC
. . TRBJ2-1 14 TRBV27 CASSSGVDSDEQFF TGTGCCAGCAGTTCCGGGGTTGACTCCGATGAGCAGTTCTTC
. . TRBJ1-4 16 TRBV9 CASSVEPRRQNEKLFF TGTGCCAGCAGCGTAGAGCCCAGAAGACAGAATGAAAAACTGTTTTTT
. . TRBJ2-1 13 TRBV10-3 CAISGTGRAEQFF TGTGCCATCAGCGGCACGGGAAGGGCTGAGCAGTTCTTC
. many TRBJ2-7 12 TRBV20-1 CSARGPGYEQYF TGCAGTGCTAGAGGGCCGGGATACGAGCAGTACTTC
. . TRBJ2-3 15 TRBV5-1 CASSIEGGGPDTQYF TGCGCCAGCTCCATTGAGGGGGGGGGTCCGGATACGCAGTATTTT
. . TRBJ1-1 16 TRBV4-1 CASSQDGLGKNTEAFF TGCGCCAGCAGCCAAGATGGGTTGGGCAAGAACACTGAAGCTTTCTTT
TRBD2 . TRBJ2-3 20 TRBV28 CATRRLAGVGSLSSTDTQYF TGTGCCACCCGGAGGCTAGCGGGGGTAGGGTCCCTTTCTAGCACAGATACGCAGTATTTT
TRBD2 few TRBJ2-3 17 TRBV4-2 CASSQVTRGGITDTQYF TGTGCCAGCAGCCAAGTTACTCGGGGGGGCATCACAGATACGCAGTATTTT
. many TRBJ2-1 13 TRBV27 CASSSGRENEQFF TGTGCCAGCAGTTCAGGCAGGGAAAATGAGCAGTTCTTC
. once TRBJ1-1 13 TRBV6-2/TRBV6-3 CASSWAGKPEAFF TGTGCCAGCAGTTGGGCGGGGAAACCTGAAGCTTTCTTT
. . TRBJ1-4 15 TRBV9 CASSVAQEPNEKLFF TGTGCCAGCAGCGTAGCCCAGGAACCGAATGAAAAACTGTTTTTT